These 8 T cell receptor beta chains were all obtained from the same sample, sequenced in a study of spatial heterogeneity in lung cancer. Study-level points and caveats: Tumoral mutation counts were tracked by counts of expanded intratumoral alpha and beta TCRs.

Time point of the sample: sample taken at primary tumor resection. These TCRs are of unknown antigen specificity. TCRdb re-analysed the 5' RACE reads in MiXCR, keeping a single row per CDR3 protein. The sample records around 9,800 distinct CDR3 sequences, 7.9% being singletons. Sample: lung tumor tissue, taken at surgery. The receptors come from a female donor with early-stage non-small cell lung cancer.

In its sample, this clonotype was seen a few times. This may arise from a read error, as a much more abundant clone is one base away. The chain joins TRBV28 to TRBJ2-7; maybe TRBD1 (5 bases). V lost 7 bases and J lost 2, with 15 bases in between. This CDR3 contains 14 residues. Germline CDR1 and CDR2: MDHEN and SYDVKM. The CDR3 coding sequence is TGTGCCAGCAACCTCCACGACAGACCCTACGAGCAGTACTTC. Translated: CASNLHDRPYEQYF.

This clonotype was found many times. CDR3 sequence (DNA): TGTGCCAGCAGTCCCCCCGGGGGACAGTTGAACACTGAAGCTTTCTTT. Protein sequence: CASSPPGGQLNTEAFF. The chain uses TRBV5-6 and TRBJ1-1; 7 bases match TRBD1. The CDR3 spans 16 residues. CDR1 is SGHDT and CDR2 is YYEEEE in the germline V gene. Trimming removed 5 bases from V and 0 bases from J; junction bases left unmatched: 10. Drawing the rest from reference TRBV5-6 and TRBJ1-1, the complete variable domain is DAGVTQSPTHLIKTRGQQVTLRCSPKSGHDTVSWYQQALGQGPQFIFQYYEEEERQRGNFPDRFSGHQFPNYSSELNVNALLLGDSALYLCASSPPGGQLNTEAFFGQGTRLTVV.

This clonotype has at least ten counts. The gene calls are TRBV20-1 and TRBJ1-1; D is unresolved. From germline, CDR1 is DFQATT and CDR2 SNEGSKA (reference sequence). V lost 0 bases to trimming and J lost 1 base, with 6 bases between them. This CDR3 region has 13 residues. CDR3 loop: CSARDQPNTEAFF. The CDR3 DNA follows: TGCAGTGCTAGAGATCAGCCGAACACTGAAGCTTTCTTT.

This clonotype was counted ten times or more. The genes are TRBV3-1 and TRBJ2-2, with TRBD2 matching 11 bases. The V segment lost 4 bases and the J segment 6 bases; nucleotides outside the gene matches: 7. The CDR3 totals 16 residues. Looked up from germline, CDR1 is LGHDT and CDR2 is YNNKEL (reference sequence). The CDR3 region is CASSRLLAGAPGELFF. CDR3 in DNA: TGTGCCAGCAGCCGGTTACTAGCGGGGGCTCCCGGGGAGCTGTTTTTT.

This clonotype was seen repeatedly, ten times or more. V usage is TRBV28 and J usage is TRBJ1-2; D not resolved. The CDR3 runs 9 residues. Germline-derived CDR1 and CDR2 are MDHEN and SYDVKM. The germline V and J ends were trimmed by 8 bases and 6 bases, with 4 bases remaining between them. CDR3 coding DNA: TGTGCCAGCGGGGATGGCTACACCTTC. Protein product: CASGDGYTF.

In this sample, this clonotype is medium-sized. The V and J genes are TRBV6-2 or TRBV6-3 and TRBJ1-1; tentative D call: TRBD1 (6 bases). The CDR3 sequence is 15 residues long. V was shortened by 0 bases and J by 0 bases, with 8 bases between the two germline ends. The V gene's germline CDR1 is MNHEY and CDR2 SVGEGT. The DNA for the CDR3 is TGTGCCAGCAGTTACTCGGACAGACTGAACACTGAAGCTTTCTTT. It codes for CASSYSDRLNTEAFF.

This clonotype was observed at least ten times. The chain employs TRBV7-2 and TRBJ2-5; D gene unclear. Germline loops: CDR1 SGHTA, CDR2 FQGNSA. The V end was cut by 1 base, the J end by 2 bases, with 11 bases between. The CDR3 has 15 amino acids. CDR3 sequence reads: CASSLVWADQETQYF. CDR3 nucleotides: TGTGCCAGCAGCTTAGTATGGGCCGATCAAGAGACCCAGTACTTC.

This clonotype has ten or more counts. The V and J genes are TRBV6-2 or TRBV6-3 and TRBJ1-6; 7 nucleotides match TRBD1. V shed 6 bases and J 9 bases; nucleotides not matched to a gene: 8. The germline gives CDR1 MNHEY, CDR2 SVGEGT. This CDR3 contains 14 residues. CDR3 in amino acids: CASSNTGVSSPLHF. The CDR3, as DNA: TGTGCCAGCAGCAACACAGGGGTTAGTTCACCCCTCCACTTT.